Below, 3 T cell receptor beta chains from the same sample are listed, as sequenced in a study of CD8 T cells in ankylosing spondylitis. TCRdb itself ran the 5' RACE reads through MiXCR, one entry per CDR3 protein. Found here are around 890,000 distinct CDR3 sequences, about 11% of them singletons; the top ten hold about 0.5%. Findings and limits, study-wide: What seemed typical of ankylosing spondylitis blood was a TCR beta motif built from about 8 highly homologous variants.

No antigen is known for these receptors. What was sequenced was blood, either unsorted or a sorted T cell fraction (not recorded which). These receptors were collected from a male donor with ankylosing spondylitis.

The CDR3 DNA is TGTGCCAGCAGTTTCCGGCTAGCGGGACCGCACAATGAGCAGTTCTTC. It encodes CASSFRLAGPHNEQFF. This chain connects TRBV12-3 or TRBV12-4 to TRBJ2-1; 9 nucleotides agree with TRBD2. The V segment lost 3 bases and the J segment 5 bases; nucleotides outside the gene matches: 8. The CDR3 length is 16 residues.

The chain couples TRBV20-1 to TRBJ2-3, with a weak D call TRBD1 (6 bases). The CDR3 runs to 14 residues. Germline assignment: CDR1 DFQATT and CDR2 SNEGSKA (reference sequence). V shed 3 bases and J shed 3 bases, with 13 bases lying between them. DNA of the CDR3: TGCAGTGCTAGCGACTGGGGGCGGACAGATACGCAGTATTTT. Translating gives CSASDWGRTDTQYF.

The V gene is TRBV20-1, the J gene TRBJ2-7; 11 nucleotides match TRBD1. The CDR3 runs 14 residues. The V and J ends lost 3 bases and 5 bases, in that order; junction bases with no gene match: 6. Germline CDR1 reads DFQATT; CDR2 reads SNEGSKA (reference sequence). CDR3 protein: CSARTGTGGNEQYF. The CDR3, as DNA: TGCAGTGCTAGGACCGGGACAGGGGGTAACGAGCAGTACTTC.